One T cell receptor (beta chain) is described in this entry. This specimen comes from a study of T cell responses to AZD1222 COVID-19 vaccine. Germline loops: CDR1 SGHTA, CDR2 FQGNSA. With 1 base removed from V and 4 bases from J, the gap between germline ends came to 13 bases. The CDR3 runs 15 residues. Only in-frame clones appear in the TCRdb table, and some are missing; sequencing was by immunoSEQ multiplex PCR. The sample holds around 120,000 clones, around 92% seen once. The material was peripheral blood, obtained on day 0 of AZD1222 vaccination. This rearrangement joins TRBV7-2 to TRBJ1-2; maybe TRBD1 (6 bases). The sequence came from an adult in good health. The CDR3 bases are TGTGCCAGCAGCTTAGGGCGGGGGGGCACCTATGGCTACACCTTC. This translates into CASSLGRGGTYGYTF.